The 18 T cell receptor beta chains reported below all come from one sample, sequenced in a study of low-dose radiotherapy and immunotherapy resistance in tumors. Specified time point: before trial treatment. cDNA synthesis used a TRAV/TRBV-specific primer set for both chains. The authors ran about 20 PCR cycles to amplify TCRs with a constant-region primer and V-primer adapter. TCRdb processed the reads anew with MiXCR; each CDR3 protein has one entry. Here the sample spans around 69,000 distinct CDR3 sequences, about a third being singletons. This specimen consisted of PBMCs, obtained before treatment. These receptors came from a female donor with ovarian cancer.

Regarding this clonotype: A much larger clone lies a single base off, so this may be a read error. J is TRBJ2-1 and V is TRBV19; 10 nucleotides line up with TRBD1. The CDR3 is 13 amino acids. Germline CDR1 and CDR2: LNHDA and SQIVND (reference sequence). With V trimmed by 8 bases and J by 10 bases, 8 bases remained unmatched. In nucleotides, the CDR3 is TGTGCCAGTGGGACAGGGGAGTTGTACGAGCAGTTCTTC. This encodes CASGTGELYEQFF.

About this clonotype: This may come from a read error, since a much larger clone is one base off. The V and J genes are TRBV20-1 and TRBJ2-5; tentative D call: TRBD1 (6 bases). CDR1 is DFQATT and CDR2 is SNEGSKA in the germline V gene (reference sequence). The length of the CDR3 is 12 residues. CDR3 DNA: TGCAGTGCTAGAGGACAGGTTGAGACCAAGTACTTC. It is translated as CSARGQVETKYF.

The chain recombines TRBV5-1 with TRBJ2-7, with 7 positions matching TRBD2. The CDR3 is 14 amino acids. V shed 2 bases and J 3 bases; nucleotides not matched to a gene: 5. Germline V gene data show CDR1 as SGHRS and CDR2 as YFSETQ. Here the CDR3 reads CASSFSGGLYEQYF. CDR3 coding DNA: TGCGCCAGCAGCTTCTCGGGAGGCCTCTACGAGCAGTACTTC. Using reference TRBV5-1 and TRBJ2-7 for the parts outside the CDR3, the full variable domain is KAGVTQTPRYLIKTRGQQVTLSCSPISGHRSVSWYQQTPGQGLQFLFEYFSETQRNKGNFPGRFSGRQFSNSRSEMNVSTLELGDSALYLCASSFSGGLYEQYFGPGTRLTVT.

A remark on this clonotype: The likely explanation is a read error, given a far larger clone one base away. This chain links TRBV12-2 with TRBJ2-1; the table calls TRBD2, which could not be checked here. TRBV12-2 is classified as a pseudogene. The CDR3 runs 12 residues. CDR3 region: CVSSPPYNEQFF. DNA for the CDR3: TGTGTCAGCAGCCCGCCTTACAATGAGCAGTTCTTC.

This clonotype appeared a few times. This chain connects TRBV12-5 to TRBJ1-2; 9 nucleotides line up with TRBD1. CDR3 size: 14 residues. The germline CDR1 and CDR2 sequences are LGHNT and FRNRAP. V gave up 5 bases and J gave up 7 bases; unmatched junction bases: 8. The CDR3 loop reads CASGRDRALSGYTF. CDR3 bases: TGTGCTAGTGGTCGGGACAGGGCCTTGTCTGGCTACACCTTC.

In this sample, this clonotype turned up many times. V usage is TRBV4-3 and J usage is TRBJ1-1; D perhaps matches TRBD1 (5 bases). CDR1 and CDR2 (germline): LGHNA, YSLEER. This CDR3 has 14 residues. The germline V and J ends were trimmed by 0 bases and 13 bases, with 18 bases remaining between them. In DNA, the CDR3 is TGCGCCAGCAGCCAAGATCCCCAGGGCCTAGTGGTTTTCTTT. It yields the protein CASSQDPQGLVVFF.

This clonotype has ten or more counts. J is TRBJ2-3 and V is TRBV20-1; the match to TRBD2 covers 9 bases. J lost 1 base, V lost 3 bases, and 5 bases had no gene match. CDR1 and CDR2 from the germline V gene are DFQATT and SNEGSKA (reference sequence). The CDR3 has 15 amino acids. In DNA form, the CDR3 reads TGCAGTGCTAGGTCGCCTAGCGGGGGCACAGATACGCAGTATTTT. Its translation: CSARSPSGGTDTQYF.

The chain is built from TRBV20-1 and TRBJ1-1; D uncertain. CDR1 is DFQATT and CDR2 is SNEGSKA in the germline V gene (reference sequence). The CDR3 is 15 amino acids. CDR3 region: CSQTIGRGGVTEAFF. CDR3 nucleotide sequence: TGCAGCCAGACCATCGGACGGGGAGGTGTCACTGAAGCTTTCTTT.

Turning to this clonotype: This is likely an artifact of a read error, given a far larger clone one base away. J is TRBJ2-2 and V is TRBV5-3; the D is unclear. TRBV5-3 is an ORF; its function is uncertain. CDR3 length: 14 residues. The CDR3 protein is CASSSAMQAGELFF. CDR3 nucleotides: TGTGCCAGCAGCTCCGCTATGCAGGCCGGGGAGCTGTTTTTT.

V and J are TRBV9 and TRBJ2-7, with TRBD1 identical over 7 bases. This CDR3 region has 15 residues. V lost 0 bases and J lost 2; bases outside the gene matches: 5. Per germline, CDR1 SGDLS and CDR2 YYNGEE. CDR3 DNA sequence: TGTGCCAGCAGCGTAGCTACGACAGGGCCCTACGAGCAGTACTTC. It yields the protein CASSVATTGPYEQYF.

In this sample, this clonotype turned up many times. The rearrangement joins TRBV28 to TRBJ2-3; D gene ambiguous. V lost 2 bases and J 6 bases, leaving 6 bases between the germline ends. Germline V gene sequence: CDR1 MDHEN, CDR2 SYDVKM. The CDR3 spans 12 residues. CDR3 region: CASSLTGDTQYF. The CDR3 DNA sequence: TGTGCCAGCAGTTTAACCGGCGATACGCAGTATTTT.

This clonotype was recorded many times. The rearrangement joins TRBV4-2 to TRBJ2-2; 7 bases map to TRBD2. The V segment lost 0 bases and the J segment 7 bases; nucleotides outside the gene matches: 14. The CDR3 spans 18 residues. CDR1 LGHNA and CDR2 YNFKEQ come from the germline V gene. The CDR3 bases are TGTGCCAGCAGCCAAGATTCAACTAGCGCCCAGTATGACGGGGAGCTGTTTTTT. Protein product: CASSQDSTSAQYDGELFF.

The chain links TRBV28 to TRBJ2-3; D is unresolved. The CDR3 runs to 12 residues. Germline V gives CDR1 MDHEN, CDR2 SYDVKM. The CDR3 reads CATWQNTDTQYF. The DNA of the CDR3 is TGTGCTACGTGGCAGAACACAGATACGCAGTATTTT.

This clonotype was counted between two and nine times. This sequence joins TRBV6-4 and TRBJ2-5; D is possibly TRBD1 (6 bases). Trimming cost V 6 bases and J 5 bases, with 13 bases left between them. Germline assignment: CDR1 MRHNA and CDR2 SNTAGT. There are 13 residues in the CDR3. The CDR3 nucleotides are TGTGCCAGCAGGTCCGAGAGGGGGGAGACCCAGTACTTC. Its translation: CASRSERGETQYF.

Notes on this clonotype: Since a far larger clone is one base different, this is likely a read error. CDR3 nucleotides: TGTGCCAGCAGTGAATTGGCGGCAGCACCTAACTACGAGCAGTTCTTC. Residues: CASSELAAAPNYEQFF. The chain couples TRBV2 to TRBJ2-1; D is unresolved. The V and J ends lost 2 bases and 10 bases respectively, with 21 bases between them. CDR3 length: 16 amino acids. Germline V gene data show CDR1 as SNHLY and CDR2 as FYNNEI.

The genes are TRBV9 and TRBJ2-3; 7 nucleotides agree with TRBD1. CDR3 length: 16 amino acids. V gave up 2 bases and J gave up 0 bases; unmatched junction bases: 6. CDR1 and CDR2 (germline): SGDLS, YYNGEE. The CDR3 protein is CASSVTGQTSTDTQYF. The CDR3 nucleotides are TGTGCCAGCAGCGTTACGGGACAGACAAGCACAGATACGCAGTATTTT.

This clonotype came up many times. The chain carries TRBV4-1 and TRBJ2-3; 7 nucleotides line up with TRBD1. The CDR3 has 17 residues. V shed 0 bases and J 2 bases; nucleotides not matched to a gene: 8. CDR1 and CDR2 (germline): MGHRA, YSYEKL. CDR3 coding DNA: TGCGCCAGCAGCCAAGAACCCACAGGGGCTTACACAGATACGCAGTATTTT. It codes for CASSQEPTGAYTDTQYF.

The chain has TRBV6-1 and TRBJ2-7; the match to TRBD2 covers 12 bases. Germline V lookup: CDR1 MNHNS, CDR2 SASEGT. V lost 5 bases, J lost 6 bases, and 11 bases stayed unmatched. CDR3 length equals 16 residues. The CDR3 reads CASSSVVTSGSSEQYF. CDR3 coding DNA: TGTGCCAGCAGTTCGGTAGTGACTAGCGGGAGCTCCGAGCAGTACTTC.